This T cell receptor beta chain was recovered during a study of T cell repertoires in aging, cancer and after chemotherapy. Rearranged V-D-J TRB sequences were amplified with a mixed TRB-A/B primer pool. TCRdb called the multiplex PCR reads again in MiXCR, with one record for every CDR3 protein. The table lists about 6,000 distinct CDR3 sequences, around 42% of them singletons, with more than 40% in the top ten. By share of the sample, this clonotype is medium-sized. Its antigen is still unknown. Trimming pared 6 bases from V and 4 bases from J, leaving 22 bases between. CDR3 length: 15 amino acids. The V gene's germline CDR1 is SQVTM and CDR2 ANQGSEA. Points from the study as a whole: No conclusions about immunological memory after chemotherapy can be drawn from the repertoire data.

Peripheral blood genomic DNA, not sorted cells or RNA, was the template. The sequenced sample consisted of blood. This receptor was obtained from a human donor in good health. The V call is TRBV29-1, the J call TRBJ2-7, with a possible D match to TRBD2 (7 bases). In DNA, the CDR3 is TGCAGCGTCACCGGGGAGGGGGGCCTGACTTACGAGCAGTACTTC. Its translation: CSVTGEGGLTYEQYF.